These 19 T cell receptor beta chains share one sample of origin, sequenced in a study of control samples from healthy donors and cancer patients. Profiling relied on immunoSEQ multiplex PCR, and the TCRdb table lists in-frame clones only, not all of them. Of 65,000 to 100,000 clones listed, about 89% are singletons. Sequencing was performed on blood. The receptor set was obtained from a man aged 50-60 years in good health.

The chain joins TRBV6-1 to TRBJ2-2; a weak D match, TRBD2 (7 bases). The CDR3 covers 15 residues. CDR1 and CDR2 (germline): MNHNS, SASEGT. Trimming stripped 5 bases from V and 7 bases from J, with 17 bases between. The CDR3 nucleotides read TGTGCCAGCAGTAAGCGGGACAACTCGGACGGGGAGCTGTTTTTT. It yields the protein CASSKRDNSDGELFF.

The J gene is TRBJ2-5, the V gene TRBV29-1, with 12 bases that match TRBD1. The CDR3 has 13 residues. CDR1 is SQVTM, CDR2 ANQGSEA, per germline. V gave up 3 bases and J gave up 7 bases; unmatched junction bases: 3. CDR3 nucleotides: TGCAGCGTTGAGGGACAGGGGGCGGGGACCCAGTACTTC. It is translated as CSVEGQGAGTQYF. Variable domain in full (rest from reference TRBV29-1 and TRBJ2-5): SAVISQKPSRDICQRGTSLTIQCQVDSQVTMMFWYRQQPGQSLTLIATANQGSEATYESGFVIDKFPISRPNLTFSTLTVSNMSPEDSSIYLCSVEGQGAGTQYFGPGTRLLVL.

The chain combines TRBV10-3 with TRBJ1-2; TRBD1 is a possible D gene (5 bases). Germline V gene lookup returns CDR1 ENHRY and CDR2 SYGVKD. The V end lost 4 bases, the J end lost 4 bases, and 19 bases lay between the germline ends. The length of the CDR3 is 16 residues. This CDR3 reads CAISGGTQTAFYGYTF. The CDR3 nucleotides read TGTGCCATCAGTGGAGGGACTCAGACAGCCTTCTATGGCTACACCTTC.

Turning to this clone: A junction end diverges from the germline sequence, so it may reflect a read error. The rearrangement uses TRBV7-7 and TRBJ2-3; no clear D. This CDR3 is built from 13 residues. CDR1 and CDR2 from the germline V gene are SSHAT and FNYEAQ (reference sequence). CDR3 in amino acids: CASSLDGTDTQYF. The CDR3 bases are TGTGCTAGCAGCTTAGACGGCACAGATACGCAGTATTTT.

The rearrangement uses TRBV21-1 and TRBJ2-3; the tabulated D call, TRBD1, remains unverified against the DNA. TRBV21-1 is an annotated pseudogene. This CDR3 is built from 13 residues. The CDR3 nucleotides read TGTGCCAGCAGCACCCACAGGAGCTATACGCAGTATTTT. Translating gives CASSTHRSYTQYF.

The V call is TRBV6-1, the J call TRBJ2-1; 11 nucleotides match TRBD2. Germline CDR1 MNHNS, CDR2 SASEGT. This CDR3 region has 15 residues. Losses at the gene ends were 2 bases for V and 3 bases for J; bases not matched to a gene: 0. The CDR3 spells CASSELAGGYNEQFF. The CDR3 coding sequence is TGTGCCAGCAGTGAACTAGCGGGGGGCTACAATGAGCAGTTCTTC.

In this sample, this clone turned up once. The chain joins TRBV6-6 to TRBJ1-1; TRBD1 agrees at 9 bases. Germline V gene lookup returns CDR1 MNHNY and CDR2 SVGAGI (reference sequence). Germline trimming cut 7 bases from V and 2 bases from J; bases unmatched to any gene: 8. There are 15 residues in the CDR3. The CDR3 spells CASNEQGAPNTEAFF. CDR3 sequence (DNA): TGTGCCAGCAATGAACAGGGGGCCCCTAACACTGAAGCTTTCTTT.

The rearrangement joins TRBV5-1 to TRBJ2-5; 7 bases match TRBD1. V trimming: 0 bases; J trimming: 4 bases; junction bases outside the gene matches: 9. CDR3 length equals 16 residues. Germline CDR1 SGHRS, CDR2 YFSETQ. The CDR3 is CASSLGDRLGVETQYF. The CDR3 DNA reads TGCGCCAGCAGCTTGGGGGACAGACTGGGAGTAGAGACCCAGTACTTC.

This clone appeared once. The J gene is TRBJ2-3, the V gene TRBV5-5; D is possibly TRBD1 or TRBD2 (5 bases each). The CDR3 length is 14 residues. V dropped 7 bases and J dropped 2 bases, with 14 bases sitting between them. Germline V lookup: CDR1 SGHKS, CDR2 YYEKEE (reference sequence). CDR3 nucleotides: TGTGCCAGCTCTGGGGGACGGTACACAGATACGCAGTATTTT. Translated, it gives CASSGGRYTDTQYF. Full variable domain (rest looked up from reference TRBV5-5 and TRBJ2-3): DAGVTQSPTHLIKTRGQQVTLRCSPISGHKSVSWYQQVLGQGPQFIFQYYEKEERGRGNFPDRFSARQFPNYSSELNVNALLLGDSALYLCASSGGRYTDTQYFGPGTRLTVL.

The chain is built from TRBV24-1 and TRBJ1-5; the match to TRBD1 covers 7 bases. Trimming at V came to 3 bases and at J to 3 bases, leaving 7 bases not matched to a gene. Germline V gene lookup returns CDR1 KGHDR and CDR2 SFDVKD. The CDR3 has 16 residues. The CDR3: CATSDHRQGDNQPQHF. Written as DNA, the CDR3 is TGTGCCACCAGTGATCACAGACAGGGTGACAATCAGCCCCAGCATTTT.

The chain has TRBV19 and TRBJ1-2; 8 positions agree with TRBD1. Germline CDR1 is LNHDA and CDR2 is SQIVND (reference sequence). The V and J ends lost 6 bases and 3 bases, in that order; junction bases with no gene match: 9. The CDR3 is 15 amino acids. CDR3 sequence: CASRKDREGDYGYTF. DNA of the CDR3: TGTGCCAGTAGGAAGGACAGGGAGGGGGACTATGGCTACACCTTC. Full variable domain (missing parts from reference TRBV19 and TRBJ1-2): DGGITQSPKYLFRKEGQNVTLSCEQNLNHDAMYWYRQDPGQGLRLIYYSQIVNDFQKGDIAEGYSVSREKKESFPLTVTSAQKNPTAFYLCASRKDREGDYGYTFGSGTRLTVV.

This clone qualifies as medium-sized. This chain joins TRBV4-1 and TRBJ2-7, with D possibly being TRBD2 (6 bases). Germline V CDR1 and CDR2: MGHRA, YSYEKL. This CDR3 is built from 14 residues. With 0 bases removed from V and 5 bases from J, the gap between germline ends came to 11 bases. The CDR3 coding sequence is TGCGCCAGCAGCCAAGAGACTAGGGACCACGAGCAGTACTTC. It codes for CASSQETRDHEQYF.

Comments on this clone: This same CDR3 is encoded by further DNA sequences in the sample. V usage is TRBV7-2 and J usage is TRBJ1-1; D is undetermined. Trimming stripped 4 bases from V and 1 base from J, with 7 bases between. Germline lookup yields CDR1 SGHTA and CDR2 FQGNSA. This CDR3 region has 13 residues. This CDR3 is CASSYGANTEAFF. CDR3 DNA sequence: TGTGCCAGCAGCTACGGAGCGAACACTGAAGCTTTCTTT.

This sequence joins TRBV2 and TRBJ1-4; D remains unclear. Germline V CDR1 and CDR2: SNHLY, FYNNEI. The CDR3 is made up of 14 amino acids. Trimming took off 3 bases at V and 10 bases at J, with 15 bases between the two ends. The CDR3: CASSEKMAAGKLFF. CDR3 coding DNA: TGTGCCAGCAGTGAGAAAATGGCAGCGGGAAAACTGTTTTTT.

Only a few counts were recorded for this clone. The CDR3 DNA reads as TGTGCCAGCAGCCCGGGACAGCGACGCACAGATACGCAGTATTTT. Its translation is CASSPGQRRTDTQYF. The chain joins TRBV7-3 to TRBJ2-3; 7 positions match TRBD1. Per the germline V gene, CDR1 is SGHTA and CDR2 is FQGTGA. Trimming at V came to 5 bases and at J to 1 base, leaving 6 bases not matched to a gene. This CDR3 contains 15 residues.

This clone was detected only a few times. CDR3 protein: CASSQKRTVSGELFF. The CDR3 bases are TGTGCCAGCAGCCAAAAGAGGACGGTCTCCGGGGAGCTGTTTTTT. This chain connects TRBV3-1 (or the pseudogene TRBV3-2) to TRBJ2-2; D is unclear. Germline lookup yields CDR1 LGHDT and CDR2 YNNKEL (reference sequence). V was trimmed by 2 bases and J by 6 bases, leaving 13 bases between them. This CDR3 contains 15 residues.

The chain couples TRBV2 to TRBJ2-7; 9 bases agree with TRBD1. Trimming cost V 6 bases and J 4 bases; bases outside gene matches: 10. The germline CDR1 and CDR2 sequences are SNHLY and FYNNEI. This CDR3 has 15 residues. CDR3 sequence: CASSLRRDRAYEQYF. The CDR3 DNA reads TGTGCCAGCAGCCTTCGTAGGGACAGGGCTTACGAGCAGTACTTC.

This chain uses TRBV29-1 with TRBJ2-2, with D possibly being TRBD2 (6 bases). Germline loops: CDR1 SQVTM, CDR2 ANQGSEA. This CDR3 is 13 amino acids long. V shed 7 bases and J shed 4 bases, with 13 bases lying between them. CDR3 sequence reads: CSGWGVRTGELFF. The CDR3, as DNA: TGCAGCGGGTGGGGGGTACGCACCGGGGAGCTGTTTTTT.

The chain uses TRBV13 and TRBJ2-6; D not resolved. Germline values: CDR1 PRHDT, CDR2 FYEKMQ (reference sequence). The CDR3 sequence is 15 residues long. Between the trimmed V and J ends, which lost 0 bases and 0 bases, there was a span of 3 bases. The CDR3 region is CASSLGNSGANVLTF. In DNA, the CDR3 is TGTGCCAGCAGCTTAGGGAACTCTGGGGCCAACGTCCTGACTTTC.